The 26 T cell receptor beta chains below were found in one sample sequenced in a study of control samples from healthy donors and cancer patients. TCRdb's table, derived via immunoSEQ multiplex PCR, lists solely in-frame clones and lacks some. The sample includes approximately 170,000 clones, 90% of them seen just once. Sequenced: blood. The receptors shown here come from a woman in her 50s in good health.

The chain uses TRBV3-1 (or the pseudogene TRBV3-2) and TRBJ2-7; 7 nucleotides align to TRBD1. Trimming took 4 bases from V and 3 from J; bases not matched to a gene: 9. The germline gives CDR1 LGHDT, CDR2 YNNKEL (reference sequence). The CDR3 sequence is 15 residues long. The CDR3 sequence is CASSPRQGSFYEQYF. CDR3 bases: TGTGCCAGCAGCCCGAGACAGGGAAGCTTCTACGAGCAGTACTTC.

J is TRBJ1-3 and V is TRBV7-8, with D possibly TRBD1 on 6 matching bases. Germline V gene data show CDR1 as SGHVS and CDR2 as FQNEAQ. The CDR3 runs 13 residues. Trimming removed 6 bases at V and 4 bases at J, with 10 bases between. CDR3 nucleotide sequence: TGTGCCAGCAGGAAGGGGGGGGGAAACACCATATATTTT. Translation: CASRKGGGNTIYF.

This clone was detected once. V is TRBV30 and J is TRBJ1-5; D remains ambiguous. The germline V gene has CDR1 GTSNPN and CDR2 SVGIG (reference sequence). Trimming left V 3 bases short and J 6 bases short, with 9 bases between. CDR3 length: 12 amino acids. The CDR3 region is CAWSATFQPQHF. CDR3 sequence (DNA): TGTGCCTGGAGCGCCACCTTTCAGCCCCAGCATTTT.

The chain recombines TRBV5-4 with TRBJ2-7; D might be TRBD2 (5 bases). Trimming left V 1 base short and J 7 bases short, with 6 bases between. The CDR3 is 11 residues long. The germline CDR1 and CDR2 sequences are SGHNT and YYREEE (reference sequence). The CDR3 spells CASSLRGEQYF. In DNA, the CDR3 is TGTGCCAGCAGCTTGCGGGGTGAGCAGTACTTC.

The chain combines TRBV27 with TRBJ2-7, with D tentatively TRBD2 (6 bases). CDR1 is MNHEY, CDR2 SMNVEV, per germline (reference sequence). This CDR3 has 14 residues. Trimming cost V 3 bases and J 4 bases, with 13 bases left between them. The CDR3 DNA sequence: TGTGCCAGCAGTTTCGGGCGGGATCGGTACGAGCAGTACTTC. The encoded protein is CASSFGRDRYEQYF.

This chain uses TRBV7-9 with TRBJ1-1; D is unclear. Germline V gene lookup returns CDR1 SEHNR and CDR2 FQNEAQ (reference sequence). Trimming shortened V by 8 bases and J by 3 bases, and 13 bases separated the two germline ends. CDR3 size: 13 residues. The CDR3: CASRLTVHTEAFF. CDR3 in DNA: TGTGCCAGCCGGCTAACAGTTCACACTGAAGCTTTCTTT.

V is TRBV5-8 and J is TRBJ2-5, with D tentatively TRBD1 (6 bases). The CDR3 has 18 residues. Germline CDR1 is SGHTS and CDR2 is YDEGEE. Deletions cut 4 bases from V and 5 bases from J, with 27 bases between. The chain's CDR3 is CASSGGWGRAISDETQYF. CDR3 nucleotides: TGTGCCAGCAGCGGCGGCTGGGGGCGCGCAATTTCTGATGAGACCCAGTACTTC.

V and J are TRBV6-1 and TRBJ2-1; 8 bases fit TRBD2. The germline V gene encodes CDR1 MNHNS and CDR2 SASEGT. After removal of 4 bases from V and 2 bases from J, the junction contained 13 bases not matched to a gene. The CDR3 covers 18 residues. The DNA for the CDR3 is TGTGCCAGCAGTGTGGCCCTAGCGGGCCGCCCCCCCTACAATGAGCAGTTCTTC. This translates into CASSVALAGRPPYNEQFF.

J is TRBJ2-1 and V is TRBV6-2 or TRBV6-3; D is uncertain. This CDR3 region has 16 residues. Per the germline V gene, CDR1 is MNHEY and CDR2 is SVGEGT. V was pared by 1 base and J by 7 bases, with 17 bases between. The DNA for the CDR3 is TGTGCCAGCAGTTACTTCGGGCGTGGGTACGGGAATGAGCAGTTCTTC. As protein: CASSYFGRGYGNEQFF.

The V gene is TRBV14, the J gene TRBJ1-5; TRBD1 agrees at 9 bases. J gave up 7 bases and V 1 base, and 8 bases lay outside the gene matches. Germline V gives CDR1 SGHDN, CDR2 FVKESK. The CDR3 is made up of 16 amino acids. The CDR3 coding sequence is TGTGCCAGCAGCCAAGTAGAAGGGACAGGGAACCAGCCCCAGCATTTT. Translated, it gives CASSQVEGTGNQPQHF.

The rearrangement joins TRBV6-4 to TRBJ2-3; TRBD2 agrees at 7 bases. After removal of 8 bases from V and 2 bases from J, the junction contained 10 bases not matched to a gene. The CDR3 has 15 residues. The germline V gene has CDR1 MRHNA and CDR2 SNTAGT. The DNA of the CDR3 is TGTGCCAGCTCCTCGGACGGGGGGATCACAGATACGCAGTATTTT. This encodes CASSSDGGITDTQYF.

The CDR3 sequence is CAISDSGTKYNEQFF. In DNA, the CDR3 is TGTGCCATCAGTGACTCCGGGACTAAATACAATGAGCAGTTCTTC. The chain couples TRBV10-3 to TRBJ2-1, with TRBD2 identical over 7 bases. The CDR3 is 15 residues long. Losses at the gene ends were 3 bases for V and 4 bases for J; bases not matched to a gene: 6. Germline loops: CDR1 ENHRY, CDR2 SYGVKD.

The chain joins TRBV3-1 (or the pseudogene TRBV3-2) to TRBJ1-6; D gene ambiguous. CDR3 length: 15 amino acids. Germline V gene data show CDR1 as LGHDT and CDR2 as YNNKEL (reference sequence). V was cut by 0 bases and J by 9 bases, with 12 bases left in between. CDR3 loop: CASSQDRLSRSPLHF. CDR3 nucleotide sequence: TGTGCCAGCAGCCAAGATAGGCTCTCTCGTTCACCCCTCCACTTT.

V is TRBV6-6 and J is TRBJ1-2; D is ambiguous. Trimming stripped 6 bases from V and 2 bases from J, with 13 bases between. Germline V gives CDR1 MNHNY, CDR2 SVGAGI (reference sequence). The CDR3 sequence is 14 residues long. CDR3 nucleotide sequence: TGTGCCAGCAGCCCGAGGATGGGCAACTATGGCTACACCTTC. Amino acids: CASSPRMGNYGYTF.

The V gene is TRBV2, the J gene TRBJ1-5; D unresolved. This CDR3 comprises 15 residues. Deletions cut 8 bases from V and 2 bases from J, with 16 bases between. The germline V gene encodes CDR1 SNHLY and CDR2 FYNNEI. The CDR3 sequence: CASVWAGGGNQPQHF. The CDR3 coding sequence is TGTGCCAGCGTTTGGGCAGGTGGGGGCAATCAGCCCCAGCATTTT.

CDR3 nucleotides: TGTGCCAGCAGTTCCTTAGCCAGCCAAGAGACCCAGTACTTC. Its protein product is CASSSLASQETQYF. The rearrangement links TRBV27 to TRBJ2-5; no clear D gene. CDR3 length: 14 amino acids. Per the germline V gene, CDR1 is MNHEY and CDR2 is SMNVEV (reference sequence). The V end lost 4 bases, the J end lost 1 base, and 10 bases lay between the germline ends.

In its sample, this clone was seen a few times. Written as DNA, the CDR3 is TGTGCCAGCAGCCCCCATGCCGGACGTGATGGAAACACCATATATTTT. As protein: CASSPHAGRDGNTIYF. The genes are TRBV7-6 and TRBJ1-3; D ambiguous. There are 16 residues in the CDR3. Germline V gives CDR1 SGHVS, CDR2 FNYEAQ. Trimming removed 5 bases at V and 3 bases at J, with 17 bases between.

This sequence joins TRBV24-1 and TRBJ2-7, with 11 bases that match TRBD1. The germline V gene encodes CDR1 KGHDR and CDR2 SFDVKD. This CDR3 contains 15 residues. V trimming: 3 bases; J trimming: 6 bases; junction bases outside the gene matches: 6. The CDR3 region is CATSDTRTGGGEQYF. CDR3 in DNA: TGTGCCACCAGTGATACCCGGACAGGGGGCGGCGAGCAGTACTTC.

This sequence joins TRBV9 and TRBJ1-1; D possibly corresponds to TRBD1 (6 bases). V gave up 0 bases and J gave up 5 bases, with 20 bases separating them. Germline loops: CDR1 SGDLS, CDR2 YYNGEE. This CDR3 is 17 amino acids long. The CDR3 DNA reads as TGTGCCAGCAGCGTAGCTGGGGGCCAGACAATGAGGACTGAAGCTTTCTTT. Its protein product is CASSVAGGQTMRTEAFF.

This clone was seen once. CDR3 residues: CAISSSGSSYEQYF. CDR3 nucleotide sequence: TGTGCCATCAGTAGCTCGGGGAGCTCCTACGAGCAGTACTTC. V gene TRBV10-3 combines with J gene TRBJ2-7, with D maybe TRBD2 (5 bases). The V end was cut by 5 bases, the J end by 0 bases, with 11 bases between. This CDR3 is built from 14 residues. Germline values: CDR1 ENHRY, CDR2 SYGVKD.

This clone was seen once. CDR3 residues: CAISSGTVSGYTF. CDR3 in DNA: TGTGCCATCAGTTCCGGGACAGTTAGTGGGTACACCTTC. The chain joins TRBV10-3 to TRBJ1-2; 7 bases map to TRBD1. The CDR3 spans 13 residues. Per germline, CDR1 ENHRY and CDR2 SYGVKD. V lost 5 bases and J lost 11; bases outside the gene matches: 11.

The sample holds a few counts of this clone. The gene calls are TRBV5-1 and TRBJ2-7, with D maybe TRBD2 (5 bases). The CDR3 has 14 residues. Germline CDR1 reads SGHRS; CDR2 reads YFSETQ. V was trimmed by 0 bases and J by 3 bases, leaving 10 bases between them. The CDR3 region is CASSLAGADYEQYF. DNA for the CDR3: TGCGCCAGCAGCTTGGCCGGAGCGGACTACGAGCAGTACTTC.

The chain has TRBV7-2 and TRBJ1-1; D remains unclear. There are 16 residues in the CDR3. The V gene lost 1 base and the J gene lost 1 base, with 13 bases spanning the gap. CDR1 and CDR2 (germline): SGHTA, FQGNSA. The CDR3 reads CASSLVSPGKNTEAFF. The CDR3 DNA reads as TGTGCCAGCAGCTTAGTATCACCGGGGAAGAACACTGAAGCTTTCTTT.

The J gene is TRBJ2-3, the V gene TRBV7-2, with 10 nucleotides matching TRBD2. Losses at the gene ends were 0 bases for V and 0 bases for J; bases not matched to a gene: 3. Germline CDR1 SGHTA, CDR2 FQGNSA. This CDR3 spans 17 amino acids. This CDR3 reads CASSLASGRISTDTQYF. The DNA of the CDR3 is TGTGCCAGCAGCTTAGCTAGCGGGAGGATTAGCACAGATACGCAGTATTTT.

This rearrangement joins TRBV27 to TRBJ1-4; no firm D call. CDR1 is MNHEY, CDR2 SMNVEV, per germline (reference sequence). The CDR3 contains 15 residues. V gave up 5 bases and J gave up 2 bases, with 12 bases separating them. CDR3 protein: CASSPRRWTNEKLFF. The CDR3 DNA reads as TGTGCCAGCAGTCCCCGGAGGTGGACTAATGAAAAACTGTTTTTT.

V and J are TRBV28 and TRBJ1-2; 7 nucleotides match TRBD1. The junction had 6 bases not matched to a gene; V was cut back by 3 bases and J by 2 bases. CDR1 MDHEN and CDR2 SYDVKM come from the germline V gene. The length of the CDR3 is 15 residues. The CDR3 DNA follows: TGTGCCAGCAGTTTTCAGGGGGTGAGCAACTATGGCTACACCTTC. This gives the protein CASSFQGVSNYGYTF.